Sequencing of this T cell receptor (beta chain) was carried out in a study of T-cell memory formation after mild COVID-19. Study-wide results and caveats: Pre-infection memory already had some responding clones, implying cross-reactive memory joined.

Using its own MiXCR run on the 5' RACE reads, TCRdb lists one record per CDR3 protein. The sample lists approximately 340,000 distinct CDR3 sequences, roughly 13% seen once, with about 21% in the top ten. This clonotype showed up just a few times. Its antigen is as yet unknown. Trimming stripped 7 bases from V and 5 bases from J, with 15 bases between. This CDR3 has 14 amino acids. The sequencing input was PBMCs or a T cell subset sorted from them (not recorded which). The gene calls are TRBV12-3 or TRBV12-4 and TRBJ1-3, with a possible D match to TRBD1 (5 bases). The sequence derives from a man aged 18 to 30 who had mild COVID-19 (a few samples of this study predate the infection). Cell type and time point are not known. CDR3 DNA sequence: TGTGCCAGCACCTTGGGCAGGGAAAGAAACACCATATATTTT. The encoded protein is CASTLGRERNTIYF.